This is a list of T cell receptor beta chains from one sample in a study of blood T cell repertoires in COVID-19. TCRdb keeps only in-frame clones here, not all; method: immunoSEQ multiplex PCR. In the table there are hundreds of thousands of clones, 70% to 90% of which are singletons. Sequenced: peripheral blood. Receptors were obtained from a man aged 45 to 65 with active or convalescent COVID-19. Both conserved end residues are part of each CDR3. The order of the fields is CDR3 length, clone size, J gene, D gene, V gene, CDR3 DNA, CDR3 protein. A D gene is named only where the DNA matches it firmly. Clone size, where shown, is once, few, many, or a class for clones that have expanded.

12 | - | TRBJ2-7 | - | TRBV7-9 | TGTGCCAGCAGCTTAGGAGCTTACGAGCAGTACTTC | CASSLGAYEQYF
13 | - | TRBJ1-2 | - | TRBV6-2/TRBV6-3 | TGTGCCAGCAGTTACGGGTTTCAGGGTGGCTACACCTTC | CASSYGFQGGYTF
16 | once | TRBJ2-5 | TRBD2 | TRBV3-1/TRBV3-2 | TGTGCCAGCAGCCAGGGACTAGCGGAAGGGAAAGAGACCCAGTACTTC | CASSQGLAEGKETQYF
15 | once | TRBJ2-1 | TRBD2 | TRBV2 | TGTGCCAGCAGTCAAGGACTAGCGGGAAACAATGAGCAGTTCTTC | CASSQGLAGNNEQFF
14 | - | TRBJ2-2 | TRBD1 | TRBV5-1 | TGCGCCAGCAGTGGACAGGGGAACACCGGGGAGCTGTTTTTT | CASSGQGNTGELFF
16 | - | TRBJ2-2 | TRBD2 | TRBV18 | TGTGCCAGCGACGTTGCTATAAGCGGGGCGGCCGGGGAGCTGTTTTTT | CASDVAISGAAGELFF
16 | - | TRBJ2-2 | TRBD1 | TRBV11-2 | TGTGCCAGCAGCAACCCCAGGGTCAGGGGGACCGGGGAGCTGTTTTTT | CASSNPRVRGTGELFF
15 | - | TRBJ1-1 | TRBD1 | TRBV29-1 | TGCAGCGTTGTTGAGGGGGCCCCCAGGGGGACTGAAGCTTTCTTT | CSVVEGAPRGTEAFF
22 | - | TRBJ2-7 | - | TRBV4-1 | TGCGCCAGCAGCCTAACAAACGCACAGGGGGCGCGGGGCGGGAGGCCCCCCTACGAGCAGTACTTC | CASSLTNAQGARGGRPPYEQYF
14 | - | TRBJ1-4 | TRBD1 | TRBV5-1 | TGCGCCAGCAGCGGCGGAGGGACAGCCGAAAAACTGTTTTTT | CASSGGGTAEKLFF
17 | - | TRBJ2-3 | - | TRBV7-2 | TGTGCCAGCAGCGCGAGCATCGGGTTAATGGGCACAGATACGCAGTATTTT | CASSASIGLMGTDTQYF
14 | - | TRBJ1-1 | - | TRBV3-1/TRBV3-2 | TGTGCCAGCAGCCTCCTCTTGGGAGAATCTGAAGCTTTCTTT | CASSLLLGESEAFF
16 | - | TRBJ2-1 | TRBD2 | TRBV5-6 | TGTGCCAGCAGCCCCGGACTAGCGGGAGGGCCAGGAGAGCAGTTCTTC | CASSPGLAGGPGEQFF
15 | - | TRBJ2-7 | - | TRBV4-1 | TGCGCCAGCAGCCAAGTGGACAGAGCCACCTACGAGCAGTACTTC | CASSQVDRATYEQYF
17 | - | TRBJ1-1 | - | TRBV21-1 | TGTGCCAGCAGCAAAGAGGTCGGAAGGACTTCGGGCACTGAAGCTTTCTTT | CASSKEVGRTSGTEAFF
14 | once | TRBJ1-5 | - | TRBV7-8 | TGTGCCAGCAGCTTTATAAATAGCAATCAGCCCCAGCATTTT | CASSFINSNQPQHF
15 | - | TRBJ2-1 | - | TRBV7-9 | TGTGCCAGCAGCTTAGCTAGCGGATTATACAATGAGCAGTTCTTC | CASSLASGLYNEQFF
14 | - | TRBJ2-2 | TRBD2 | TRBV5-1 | TGCGCCAGCAGCGGGACTAGCTACACCGGGGAGCTGTTTTTT | CASSGTSYTGELFF
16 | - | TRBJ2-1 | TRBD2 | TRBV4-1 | TGCGCCAGCAGCCAAGGGGGACTAGCGGGGAACGATGAGCAGTTCTTC | CASSQGGLAGNDEQFF
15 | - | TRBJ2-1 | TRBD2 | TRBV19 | TGTGCCAGTAAGCCGCGGGGGACTTGGGTCAATGAGCAGTTCTTC | CASKPRGTWVNEQFF
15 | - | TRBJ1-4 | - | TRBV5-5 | TGTGCCAGCAGCTTCTTGGCAGGGCCGAGTGAAAAACTGTTTTTT | CASSFLAGPSEKLFF
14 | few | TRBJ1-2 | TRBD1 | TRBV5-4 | TGTGCCAGCAGCCCCCGACAGGGACGAGGTGGCTACACCTTC | CASSPRQGRGGYTF
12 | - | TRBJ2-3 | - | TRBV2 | TGTGCCAGCCTACCCTTCGGGAATACGCAGTATTTT | CASLPFGNTQYF
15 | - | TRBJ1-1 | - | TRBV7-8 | TGTGCCAGCAGCGCGCAGGGCCTCGGGAACACTGAAGCTTTCTTT | CASSAQGLGNTEAFF
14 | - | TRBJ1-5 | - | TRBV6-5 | TGTGCCAGCAGAGCTACAGGGCCCAATCAGCCCCAGCATTTT | CASRATGPNQPQHF
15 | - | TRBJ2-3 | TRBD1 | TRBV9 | TGTGCCAGCAGCTCCCGGGACAGGGGGTCAGATACGCAGTATTTT | CASSSRDRGSDTQYF
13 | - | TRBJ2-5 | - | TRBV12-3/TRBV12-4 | TGTGCCAGCAGGGGACATAATCAAGAGACCCAGTACTTC | CASRGHNQETQYF
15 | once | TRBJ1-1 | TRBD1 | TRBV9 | TGTGCCAGCGCCGAATCCGGGACAGTGAACACTGAAGCTTTCTTT | CASAESGTVNTEAFF
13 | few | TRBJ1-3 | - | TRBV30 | TGTGCCTGGAGTACCGACTTGGGAAACACCATATATTTT | CAWSTDLGNTIYF
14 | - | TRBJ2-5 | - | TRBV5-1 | TGCGCCAGCAGCTGGGTGACAGCCCAAGAGACCCAGTACTTC | CASSWVTAQETQYF
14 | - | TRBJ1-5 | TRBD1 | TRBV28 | TGTGCCAGCAGTCCTTACAGGGGTTTCATAGCCCAGCATTTT | CASSPYRGFIAQHF